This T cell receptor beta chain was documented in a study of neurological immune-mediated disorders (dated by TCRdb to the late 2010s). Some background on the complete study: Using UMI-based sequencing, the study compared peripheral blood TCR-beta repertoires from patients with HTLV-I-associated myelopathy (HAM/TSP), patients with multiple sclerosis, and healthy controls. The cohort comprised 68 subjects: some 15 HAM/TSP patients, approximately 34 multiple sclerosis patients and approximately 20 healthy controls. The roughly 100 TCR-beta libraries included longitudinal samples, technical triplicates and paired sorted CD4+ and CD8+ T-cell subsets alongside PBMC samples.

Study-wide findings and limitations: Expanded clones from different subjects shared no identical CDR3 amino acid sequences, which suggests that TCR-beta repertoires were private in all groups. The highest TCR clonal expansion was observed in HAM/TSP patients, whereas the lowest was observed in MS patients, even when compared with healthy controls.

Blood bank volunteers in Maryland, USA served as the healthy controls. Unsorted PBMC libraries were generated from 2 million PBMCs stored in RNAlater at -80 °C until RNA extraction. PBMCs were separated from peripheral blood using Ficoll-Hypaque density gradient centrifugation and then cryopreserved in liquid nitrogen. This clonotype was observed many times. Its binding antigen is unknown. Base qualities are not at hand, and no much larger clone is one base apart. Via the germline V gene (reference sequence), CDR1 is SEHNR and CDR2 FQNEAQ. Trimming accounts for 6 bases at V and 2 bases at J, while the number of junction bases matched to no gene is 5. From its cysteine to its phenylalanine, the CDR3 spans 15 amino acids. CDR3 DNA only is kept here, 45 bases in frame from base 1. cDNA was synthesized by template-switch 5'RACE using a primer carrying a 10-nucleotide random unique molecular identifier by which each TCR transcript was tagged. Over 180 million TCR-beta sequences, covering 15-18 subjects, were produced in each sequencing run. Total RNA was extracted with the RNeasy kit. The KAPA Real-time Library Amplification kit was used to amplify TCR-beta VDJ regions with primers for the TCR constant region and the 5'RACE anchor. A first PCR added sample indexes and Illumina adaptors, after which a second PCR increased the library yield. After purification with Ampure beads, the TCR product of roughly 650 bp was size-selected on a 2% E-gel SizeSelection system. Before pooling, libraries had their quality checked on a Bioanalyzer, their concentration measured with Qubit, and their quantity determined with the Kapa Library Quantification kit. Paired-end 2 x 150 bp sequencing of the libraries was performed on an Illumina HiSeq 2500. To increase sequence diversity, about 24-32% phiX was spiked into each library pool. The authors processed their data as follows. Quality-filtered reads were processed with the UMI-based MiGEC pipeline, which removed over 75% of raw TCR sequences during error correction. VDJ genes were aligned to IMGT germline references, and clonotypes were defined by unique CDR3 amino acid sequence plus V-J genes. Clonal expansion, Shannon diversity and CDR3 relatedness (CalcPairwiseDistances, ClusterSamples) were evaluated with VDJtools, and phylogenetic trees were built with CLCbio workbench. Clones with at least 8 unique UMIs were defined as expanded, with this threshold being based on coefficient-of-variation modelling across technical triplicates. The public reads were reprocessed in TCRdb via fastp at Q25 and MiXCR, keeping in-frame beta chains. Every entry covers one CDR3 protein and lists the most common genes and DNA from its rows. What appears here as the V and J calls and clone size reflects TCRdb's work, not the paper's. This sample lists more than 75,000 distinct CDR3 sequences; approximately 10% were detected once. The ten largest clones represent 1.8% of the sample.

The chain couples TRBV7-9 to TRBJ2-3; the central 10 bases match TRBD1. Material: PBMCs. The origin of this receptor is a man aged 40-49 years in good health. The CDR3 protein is CASRTGGVFTDTQYF. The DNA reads TGTGCCAGCAGGACAGGGGGCGTCTTCACAGATACGCAGTATTTT.